This T cell receptor (beta chain) comes out of a study of cytomegalovirus exposure and HLA in healthy donors. Overall study findings and caveats: It was reported in a later analysis that an Asian-associated ancestry cluster showed fewer N-insertions than the approximately 700-donor mean. The study recorded over 150 TCR beta chains that were cytomegalovirus-associated.

The germline V gene has CDR1 SNHLY and CDR2 FYNNEI. V lost 4 bases and J 1 base, leaving 18 bases between the germline ends. The CDR3 spans 17 residues. In its sample, this clone was seen once. Its matching antigen is unknown. Use of 60 Vbeta and 13 Jbeta primers characterized the PCR. The repertoire was sequenced with immunoSEQ multiplex PCR; TCRdb's copy has only in-frame clones and lacks some. The sample contains around 180,000 clones, 65% to 85% of which appear only once. The rearrangement joins TRBV2 to TRBJ2-3; perhaps TRBD2 as D (7 bases). The material sequenced was PBMCs. This receptor was identified in a young man in good health and CMV-seronegative. Written as DNA, the CDR3 is TGTGCCAGCAGTGGGGGGCTAGGGGGGGTGGGCACAGATACGCAGTATTTT. The encoded protein is CASSGGLGGVGTDTQYF. The complete variable domain, with remaining parts taken from reference TRBV2 and TRBJ2-3, reads EPEVTQTPSHQVTQMGQEVILRCVPISNHLYFYWYRQILGQKVEFLVSFYNNEISEKSEIFDDQFSVERPDGSNFTLKIRSTKLEDSAMYFCASSGGLGGVGTDTQYFGPGTRLTVL.